This T cell receptor (beta chain) originates from a study of blood T cell repertoires in COVID-19. The wider study: COVID-19 samples collected from the United States, Italy and Spain covered acute and convalescent phases.

Original processing methods: Using reference gene primer amplification, nucleated cell counts were estimated. Method: immunoSEQ multiplex PCR; TCRdb's copy keeps in-frame clones and lacks some. V, J and clone size were drawn from that table, and D and trimming were deduced from the DNA. The data hold about 160,000 clones, with around 74% observed a single time. This CDR3 is built from 16 residues. J was trimmed by 1 base and V by 4 bases; bases with no gene match: 2. CDR1 SGHVS and CDR2 FQNEAQ come from the germline V gene. The sample was peripheral blood. The rearrangement joins TRBV7-8 to TRBJ2-2, with 11 nucleotides matching TRBD2. The TCR sequence derives from a woman aged 55-75 years with COVID-19, enrolled during active disease. The CDR3 loop is CASSSLAGGNTGELFF. CDR3 nucleotide sequence: TGTGCCAGCAGCTCTCTAGCGGGGGGGAACACCGGGGAGCTGTTTTTT.